One TCR beta chain is described in this entry. These data are taken from a study of shared clonotypes between healthy human individuals. Sequencing was performed with immunoSEQ multiplex PCR; in TCRdb, only in-frame clones are kept and a portion is missing. The profile shows some 530,000 clones, 78% of them singletons. The CDR3 consists of 16 residues. CDR1 is SGHTA and CDR2 is FQGNSA in the germline V gene. The germline V and J ends were trimmed by 1 base and 0 bases, with 13 bases remaining between them. Sequenced sample: PBMCs. The chain is built from TRBV7-2 and TRBJ2-7, with unresolved D. This receptor was obtained from a woman aged 40-49 years in good health. Some clones in this sample may be carry-over from other donors' samples. CDR3 DNA sequence: TGTGCCAGCAGCTTAGACGCTCAGTTAAGCTCCTACGAGCAGTACTTC. The encoded protein is CASSLDAQLSSYEQYF.